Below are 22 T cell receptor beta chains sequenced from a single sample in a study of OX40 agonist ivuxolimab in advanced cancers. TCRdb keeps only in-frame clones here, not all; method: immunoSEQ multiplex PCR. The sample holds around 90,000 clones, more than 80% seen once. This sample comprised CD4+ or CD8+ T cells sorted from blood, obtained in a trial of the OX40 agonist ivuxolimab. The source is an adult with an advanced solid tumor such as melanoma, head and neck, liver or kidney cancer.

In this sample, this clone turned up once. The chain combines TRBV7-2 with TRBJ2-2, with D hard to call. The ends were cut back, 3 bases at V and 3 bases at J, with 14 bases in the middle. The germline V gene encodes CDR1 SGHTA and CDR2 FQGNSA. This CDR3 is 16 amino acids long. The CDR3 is CASSLIGAGDTGELFF. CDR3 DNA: TGTGCCAGCAGCTTGATTGGAGCAGGAGACACCGGGGAGCTGTTTTTT.

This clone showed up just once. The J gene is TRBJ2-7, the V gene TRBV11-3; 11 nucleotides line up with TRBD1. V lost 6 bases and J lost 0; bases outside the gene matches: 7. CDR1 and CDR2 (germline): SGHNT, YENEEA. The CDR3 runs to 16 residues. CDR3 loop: CASRRIGTGGSYEQYF. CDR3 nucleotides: TGTGCCAGCAGGCGTATTGGGACAGGGGGCTCCTACGAGCAGTACTTC.

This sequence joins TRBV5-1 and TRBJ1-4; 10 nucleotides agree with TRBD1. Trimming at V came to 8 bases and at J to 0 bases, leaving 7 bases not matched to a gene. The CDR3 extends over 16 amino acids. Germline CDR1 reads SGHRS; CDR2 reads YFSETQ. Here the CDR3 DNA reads TGCGCCAGTCGGACAGGGGGTTATGCAACTAATGAAAAACTGTTTTTT. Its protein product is CASRTGGYATNEKLFF.

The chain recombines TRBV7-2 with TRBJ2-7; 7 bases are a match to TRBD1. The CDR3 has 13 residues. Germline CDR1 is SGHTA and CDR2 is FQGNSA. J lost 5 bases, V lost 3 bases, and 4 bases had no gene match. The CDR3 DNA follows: TGTGCCAGCAGCTTCGACAGGGACGACGAGCAGTACTTC. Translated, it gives CASSFDRDDEQYF.

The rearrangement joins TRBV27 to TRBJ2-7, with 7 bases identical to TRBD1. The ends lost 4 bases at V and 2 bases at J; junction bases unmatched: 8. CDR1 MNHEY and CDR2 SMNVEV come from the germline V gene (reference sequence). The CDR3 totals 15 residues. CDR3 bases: TGTGCCAGCAGTTCCCCGGACAGGAATCCCTACGAGCAGTACTTC. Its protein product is CASSSPDRNPYEQYF.

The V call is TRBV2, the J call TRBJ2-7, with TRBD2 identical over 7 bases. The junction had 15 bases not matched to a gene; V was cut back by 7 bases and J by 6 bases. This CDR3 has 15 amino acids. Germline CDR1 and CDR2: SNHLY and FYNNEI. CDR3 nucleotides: TGTGCCAGCACCCCCTCCCGGGAGGTGCCTCCCGAGCAGTACTTC. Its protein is CASTPSREVPPEQYF.

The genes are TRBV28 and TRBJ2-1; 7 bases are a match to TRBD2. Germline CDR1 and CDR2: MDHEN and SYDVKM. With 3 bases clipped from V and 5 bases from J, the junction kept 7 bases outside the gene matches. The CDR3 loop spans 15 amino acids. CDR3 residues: CASSFRTGGNNEQFF. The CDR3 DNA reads TGTGCCAGCAGTTTCAGGACGGGAGGAAACAATGAGCAGTTCTTC.

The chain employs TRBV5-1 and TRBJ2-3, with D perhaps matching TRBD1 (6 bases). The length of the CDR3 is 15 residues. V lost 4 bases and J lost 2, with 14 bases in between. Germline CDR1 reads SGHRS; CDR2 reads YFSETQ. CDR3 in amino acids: CASSPTTGSTDTQYF. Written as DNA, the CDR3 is TGCGCCAGCAGCCCCACCACAGGGTCCACAGATACGCAGTATTTT. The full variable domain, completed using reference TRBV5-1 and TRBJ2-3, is KAGVTQTPRYLIKTRGQQVTLSCSPISGHRSVSWYQQTPGQGLQFLFEYFSETQRNKGNFPGRFSGRQFSNSRSEMNVSTLELGDSALYLCASSPTTGSTDTQYFGPGTRLTVL.

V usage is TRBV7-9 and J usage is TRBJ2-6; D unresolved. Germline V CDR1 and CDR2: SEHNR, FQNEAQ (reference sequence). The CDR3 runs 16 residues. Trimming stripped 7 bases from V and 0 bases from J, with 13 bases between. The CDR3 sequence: CASTLVPGSGANVLTF. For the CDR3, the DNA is TGTGCCAGCACCCTGGTGCCCGGCTCTGGGGCCAACGTCCTGACTTTC.

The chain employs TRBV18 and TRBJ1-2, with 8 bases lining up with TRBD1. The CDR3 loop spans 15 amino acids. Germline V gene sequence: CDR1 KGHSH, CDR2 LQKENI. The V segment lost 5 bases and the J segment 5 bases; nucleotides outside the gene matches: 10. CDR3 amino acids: CASSSETGEKYGYTF. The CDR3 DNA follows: TGTGCCAGCTCATCCGAGACAGGGGAAAAATATGGCTACACCTTC.

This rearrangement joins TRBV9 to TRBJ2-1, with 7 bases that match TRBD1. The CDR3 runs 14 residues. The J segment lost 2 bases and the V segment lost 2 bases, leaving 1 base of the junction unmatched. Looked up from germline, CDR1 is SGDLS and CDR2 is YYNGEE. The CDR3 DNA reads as TGTGCCAGCAGCGTTGGGACAGCCTACAATGAGCAGTTCTTC. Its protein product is CASSVGTAYNEQFF.

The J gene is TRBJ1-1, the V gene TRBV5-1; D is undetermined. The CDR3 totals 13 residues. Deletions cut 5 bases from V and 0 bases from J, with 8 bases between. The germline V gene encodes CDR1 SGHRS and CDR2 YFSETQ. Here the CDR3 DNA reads TGCGCCAGCAGGTCGTCCATGAACACTGAAGCTTTCTTT. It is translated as CASRSSMNTEAFF.

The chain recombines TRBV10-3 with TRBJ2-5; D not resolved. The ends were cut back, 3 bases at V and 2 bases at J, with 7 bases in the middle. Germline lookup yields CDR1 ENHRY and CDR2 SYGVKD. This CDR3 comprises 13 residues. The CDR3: CAISDEAQETQYF. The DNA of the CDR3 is TGTGCCATCAGTGACGAAGCACAAGAGACCCAGTACTTC.

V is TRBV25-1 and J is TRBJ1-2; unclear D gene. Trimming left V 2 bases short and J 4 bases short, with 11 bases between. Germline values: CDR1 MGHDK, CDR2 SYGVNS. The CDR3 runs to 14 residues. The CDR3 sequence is CASSEGGVTYGYTF. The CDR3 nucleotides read TGTGCCAGCAGTGAAGGTGGGGTGACCTATGGCTACACCTTC.

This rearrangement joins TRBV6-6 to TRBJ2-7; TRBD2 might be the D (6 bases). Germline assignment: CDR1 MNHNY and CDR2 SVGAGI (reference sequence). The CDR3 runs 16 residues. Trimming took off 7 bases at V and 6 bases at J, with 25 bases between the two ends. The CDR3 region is CASKNSGREGRGEQYF. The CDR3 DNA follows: TGTGCCAGCAAAAATAGCGGCAGGGAAGGTCGGGGCGAGCAGTACTTC.

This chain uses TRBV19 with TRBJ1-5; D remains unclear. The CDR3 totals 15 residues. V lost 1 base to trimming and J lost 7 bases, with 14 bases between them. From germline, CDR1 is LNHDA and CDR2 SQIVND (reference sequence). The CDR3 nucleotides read TGTGCCAGTAGTATAGGTCAAGGGTCGGACCAGCCCCAGCATTTT. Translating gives CASSIGQGSDQPQHF.

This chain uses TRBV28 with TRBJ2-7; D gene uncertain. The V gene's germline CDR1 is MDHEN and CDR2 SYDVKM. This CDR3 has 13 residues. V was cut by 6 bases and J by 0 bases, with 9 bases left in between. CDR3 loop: CASRGSPSYEQYF. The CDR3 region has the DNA TGTGCCAGCAGGGGCAGTCCCTCCTACGAGCAGTACTTC. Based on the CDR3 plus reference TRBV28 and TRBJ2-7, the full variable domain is DVKVTQSSRYLVKRTGEKVFLECVQDMDHENMFWYRQDPGLGLRLIYFSYDVKMKEKGDIPEGYSVSREKKERFSLILESASTNQTSMYLCASRGSPSYEQYFGPGTRLTVT.

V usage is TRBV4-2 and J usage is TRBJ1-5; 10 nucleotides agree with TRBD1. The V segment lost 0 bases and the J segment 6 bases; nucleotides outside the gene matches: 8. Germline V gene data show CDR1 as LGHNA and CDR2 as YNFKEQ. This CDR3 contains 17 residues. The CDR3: CASSQDPRGQGGQPQHF. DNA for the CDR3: TGTGCCAGCAGCCAAGATCCCCGAGGACAGGGGGGTCAGCCCCAGCATTTT.

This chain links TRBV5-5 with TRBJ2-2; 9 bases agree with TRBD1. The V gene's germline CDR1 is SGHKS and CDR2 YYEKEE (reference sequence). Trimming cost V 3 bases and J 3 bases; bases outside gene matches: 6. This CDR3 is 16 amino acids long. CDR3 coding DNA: TGTGCCAGCAGCTCCGGACAGGGGTCCTACACCGGGGAGCTGTTTTTT. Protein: CASSSGQGSYTGELFF.

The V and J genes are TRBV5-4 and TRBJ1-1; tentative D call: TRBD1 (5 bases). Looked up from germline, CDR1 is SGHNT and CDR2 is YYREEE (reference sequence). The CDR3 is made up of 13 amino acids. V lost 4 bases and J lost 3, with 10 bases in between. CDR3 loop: CASSTGGDTEAFF. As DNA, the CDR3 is TGTGCCAGCAGCACCGGAGGGGACACTGAAGCTTTCTTT.

The CDR3 DNA sequence: TGTGCCAGCAGTTCGACATACAGGGGCAGTATCTACAATGAGCAGTTCTTC. Translation gives CASSSTYRGSIYNEQFF. The chain joins TRBV27 to TRBJ2-1, with 7 bases lining up with TRBD1. Germline values: CDR1 MNHEY, CDR2 SMNVEV (reference sequence). The CDR3 is 17 amino acids. With 4 bases clipped from V and 3 bases from J, the junction kept 12 bases outside the gene matches.

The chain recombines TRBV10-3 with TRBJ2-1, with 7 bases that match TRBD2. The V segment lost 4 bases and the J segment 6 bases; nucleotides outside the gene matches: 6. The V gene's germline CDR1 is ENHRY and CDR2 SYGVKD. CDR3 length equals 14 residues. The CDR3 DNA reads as TGTGCCATCAGTGGTATGGAGCGGGGCAATGAGCAGTTCTTC. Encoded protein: CAISGMERGNEQFF.